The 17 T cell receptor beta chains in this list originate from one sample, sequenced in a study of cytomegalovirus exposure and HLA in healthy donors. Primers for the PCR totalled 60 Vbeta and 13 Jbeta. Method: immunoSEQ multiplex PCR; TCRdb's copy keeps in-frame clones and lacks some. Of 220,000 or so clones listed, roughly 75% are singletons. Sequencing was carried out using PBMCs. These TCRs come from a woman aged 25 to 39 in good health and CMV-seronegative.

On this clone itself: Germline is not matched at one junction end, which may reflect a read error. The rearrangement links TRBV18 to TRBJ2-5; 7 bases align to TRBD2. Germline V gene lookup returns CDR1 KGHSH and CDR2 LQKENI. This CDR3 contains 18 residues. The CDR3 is CASSPQVGPAGYQEAQYF. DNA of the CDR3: TGTGCCAGCTCACCACAGGTCGGTCCAGCGGGGTACCAAGAGGCCCAGTACTTC.

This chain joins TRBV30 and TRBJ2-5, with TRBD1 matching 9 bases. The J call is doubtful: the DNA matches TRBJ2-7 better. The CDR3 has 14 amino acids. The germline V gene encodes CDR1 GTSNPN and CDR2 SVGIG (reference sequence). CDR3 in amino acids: CAWTSDRGPYEQYF. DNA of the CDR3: TGTGCCTGGACTTCGGACAGGGGCCCCTACGAGCAGTACTTC.

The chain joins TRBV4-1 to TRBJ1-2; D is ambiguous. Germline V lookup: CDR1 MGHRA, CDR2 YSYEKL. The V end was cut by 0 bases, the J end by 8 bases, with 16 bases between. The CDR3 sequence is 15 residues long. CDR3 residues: CASSQDETQARGYTF. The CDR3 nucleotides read TGCGCCAGCAGCCAAGATGAGACCCAGGCCAGGGGCTACACCTTC.

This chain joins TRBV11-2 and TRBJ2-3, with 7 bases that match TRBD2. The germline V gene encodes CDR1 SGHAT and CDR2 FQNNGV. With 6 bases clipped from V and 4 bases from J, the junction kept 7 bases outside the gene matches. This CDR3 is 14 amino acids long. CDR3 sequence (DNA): TGTGCCAGCAGTTCTGGGGGGGGTCCAGATACGCAGTATTTT. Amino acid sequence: CASSSGGGPDTQYF.

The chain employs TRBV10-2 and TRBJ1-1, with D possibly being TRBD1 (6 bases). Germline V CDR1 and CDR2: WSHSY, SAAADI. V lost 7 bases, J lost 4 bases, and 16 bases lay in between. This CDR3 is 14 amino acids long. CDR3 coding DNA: TGCGCCAGCATGAGGGGGGGCGTAGGCACTGAAGCTTTCTTT. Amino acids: CASMRGGVGTEAFF.

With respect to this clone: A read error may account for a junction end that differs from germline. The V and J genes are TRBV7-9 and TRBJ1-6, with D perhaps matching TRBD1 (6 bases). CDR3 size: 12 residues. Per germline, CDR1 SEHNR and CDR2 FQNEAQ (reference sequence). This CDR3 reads CSSSPGGGPLHF. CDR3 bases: TGTTCCAGCAGCCCCGGTGGGGGCCCCCTCCACTTT.

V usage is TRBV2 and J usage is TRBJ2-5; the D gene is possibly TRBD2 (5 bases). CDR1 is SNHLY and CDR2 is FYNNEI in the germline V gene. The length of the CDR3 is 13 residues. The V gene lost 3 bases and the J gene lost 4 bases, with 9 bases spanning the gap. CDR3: CASSDGVGETQYF. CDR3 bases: TGTGCCAGCAGTGACGGGGTGGGAGAGACCCAGTACTTC.

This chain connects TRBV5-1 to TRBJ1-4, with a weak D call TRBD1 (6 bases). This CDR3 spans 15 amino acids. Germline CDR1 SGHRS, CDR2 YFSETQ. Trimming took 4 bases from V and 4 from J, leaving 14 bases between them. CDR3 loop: CASSTTGPYNEKLFF. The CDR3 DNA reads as TGCGCCAGCAGCACCACAGGGCCCTATAATGAAAAACTGTTTTTT.

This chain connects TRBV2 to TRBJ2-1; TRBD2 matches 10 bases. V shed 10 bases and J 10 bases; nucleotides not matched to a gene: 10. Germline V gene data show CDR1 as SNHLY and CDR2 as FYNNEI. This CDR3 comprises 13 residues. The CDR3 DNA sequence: TGTGCCACCCTCCTAGCGGGAGTGGGAGAGCAGTTCTTC. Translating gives CATLLAGVGEQFF.

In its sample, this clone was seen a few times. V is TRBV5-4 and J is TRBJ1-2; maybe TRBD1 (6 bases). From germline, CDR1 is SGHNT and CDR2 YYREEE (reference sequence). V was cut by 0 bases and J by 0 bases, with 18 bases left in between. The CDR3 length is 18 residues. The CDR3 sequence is CASSLDTGPPTTNYGYTF. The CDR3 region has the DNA TGTGCCAGCAGCTTGGATACAGGGCCACCTACCACTAACTATGGCTACACCTTC.

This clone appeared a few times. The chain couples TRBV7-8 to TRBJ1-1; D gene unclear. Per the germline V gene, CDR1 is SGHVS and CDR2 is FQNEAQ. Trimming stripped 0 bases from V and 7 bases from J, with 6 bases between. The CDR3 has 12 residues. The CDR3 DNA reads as TGTGCCAGCAGCTTAGCCCTATATGAAGCTTTCTTT. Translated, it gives CASSLALYEAFF. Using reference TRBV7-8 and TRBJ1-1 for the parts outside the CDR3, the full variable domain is GAGVSQSPRYKVAKRGQDVALRCDPISGHVSLFWYQQALGQGPEFLTYFQNEAQLDKSGLPSDRFFAERPEGSVSTLKIQRTQQEDSAVYLCASSLALYEAFFGQGTRLTVV.

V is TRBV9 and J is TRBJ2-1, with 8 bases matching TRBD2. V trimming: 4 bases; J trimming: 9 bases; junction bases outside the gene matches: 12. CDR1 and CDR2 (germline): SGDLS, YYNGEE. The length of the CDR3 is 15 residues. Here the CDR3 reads CASSSTQAGEGEQFF. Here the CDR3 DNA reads TGTGCCAGCAGCTCGACCCAAGCGGGAGAAGGTGAGCAGTTCTTC.

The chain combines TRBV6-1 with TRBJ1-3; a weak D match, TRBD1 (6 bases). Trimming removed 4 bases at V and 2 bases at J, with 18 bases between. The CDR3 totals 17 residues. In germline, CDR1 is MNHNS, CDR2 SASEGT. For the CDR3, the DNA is TGTGCCAGCAGTGCCCTCCGAGGGGGAGAACCTGGAAACACCATATATTTT. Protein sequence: CASSALRGGEPGNTIYF.

CDR3 loop: CASSSTIQGPTNEKLFF. CDR3 DNA: TGTGCCAGCAGCTCTACTATACAGGGGCCAACTAATGAAAAACTGTTTTTT. This chain connects TRBV7-9 to TRBJ1-4; TRBD1 agrees at 7 bases. The CDR3 runs to 17 residues. In germline, CDR1 is SEHNR, CDR2 FQNEAQ (reference sequence). V lost 4 bases, J lost 0 bases, and 8 bases stayed unmatched.

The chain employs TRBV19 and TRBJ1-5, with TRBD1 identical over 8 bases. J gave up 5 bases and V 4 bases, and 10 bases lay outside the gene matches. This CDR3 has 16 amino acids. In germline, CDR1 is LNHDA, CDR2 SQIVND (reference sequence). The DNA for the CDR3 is TGTGCCAGTAGTAATGCTCCGGACAGGGTTTATCAGCCCCAGCATTTT. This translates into CASSNAPDRVYQPQHF.

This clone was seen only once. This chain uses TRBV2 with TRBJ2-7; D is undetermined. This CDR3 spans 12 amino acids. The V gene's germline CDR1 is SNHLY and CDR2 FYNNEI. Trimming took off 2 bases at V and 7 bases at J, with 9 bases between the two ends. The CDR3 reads CASSEPRYEQYF. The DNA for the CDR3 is TGTGCCAGCAGTGAACCCAGATATGAGCAGTACTTC.

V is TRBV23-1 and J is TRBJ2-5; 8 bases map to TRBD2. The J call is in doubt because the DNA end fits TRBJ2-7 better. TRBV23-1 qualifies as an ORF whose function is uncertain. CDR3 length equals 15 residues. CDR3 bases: TGCGCCAGCAGTAGGTTTAGCGGGAACTCCTACGAGCAGTACTTC. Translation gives CASSRFSGNSYEQYF.